This T cell receptor (beta chain) was sequenced for a study of cytomegalovirus exposure and HLA in healthy donors. Study observations and caveats: According to the study, 150 to 200 TCR beta chains were cytomegalovirus-associated.

Of note for this clone: As yet, its antigen is unknown. Here the CDR3 omits its conserved ending phenylalanine or tryptophan, so a read error is the likely source.

PCR was performed using 60 Vbeta and 13 Jbeta primers. Some clones are missing from TCRdb's copy, which holds only in-frame ones; the method was immunoSEQ multiplex PCR. The sample includes more than 90,000 clones. This CDR3 region has 13 residues. The ends lost 5 bases at V and 11 bases at J; junction bases unmatched: 8. CDR1 is KGHSH and CDR2 is LQKENI in the germline V gene. The sequencing sample was made of PBMCs. The V and J genes are TRBV18 and TRBJ1-5; 8 bases align to TRBD1. This TCR was recovered from a man in his thirties or forties in good health and CMV-seronegative. CDR3 DNA: TGTGCCAGCTCAACAGGGGGAGCACAGGCCCAGCATCTT. This sequence encodes CASSTGGAQAQHL.